The present T cell receptor (beta chain) was sequenced within a study of T cells after yellow fever vaccination. Study-level background: It was SMART-Seq v4 Ultra Low Input that prepared the fractions with low cell numbers.

CDR1 is SGHNT, CDR2 YYREEE, per germline (reference sequence). This CDR3 has 16 amino acids. V was trimmed by 4 bases and J by 2 bases, leaving 17 bases between them. TCR cDNA, made by 5'RACE template switching, carried an added universal primer site and UMIs. TCRdb reanalysed the 5' RACE reads using MiXCR and keeps one entry per CDR3 protein. The sample has under 550,000 distinct CDR3 sequences, 20% to 25% seen once. This clonotype has more than one count but fewer than ten. Its matching antigen is unknown. Findings and limits, study-wide: On re-exposure, the response was weaker but peaked faster, at day 5 versus 15. Contaminants from the bulk population, in the form of abundant clonotypes, could be found in FACS-sorted repertoires.

The rearrangement joins TRBV5-4 to TRBJ2-3; perhaps TRBD2 as D (6 bases). This TCR derives from a man between 18 and 29 years old who received the YFV17D yellow fever vaccine. The material was PBMCs, obtained less than 25 days after the first yellow fever vaccination. The CDR3 DNA is TGTGCCAGCAGCCGACGTAGCGGAGATTACACAGATACGCAGTATTTT. This encodes CASSRRSGDYTDTQYF.